A single sample gave rise to the 32 T cell receptor beta chains below, sequenced in a study of shared clonotypes between healthy human individuals. Produced via immunoSEQ multiplex PCR; TCRdb's table is partial and in-frame only. The profile shows 2 million to 2.5 million clones, around 92% of them singletons. The source material was naive CD4+ T cells from PBMCs. Regarding subset: CD45RA+ positively selected. These receptors all stem from a man younger than 35 in good health. Some clones in this sample may be carry-over from other donors' samples.

The CDR3 sequence: CASSLAGGQDGGYTF. The CDR3 DNA follows: TGTGCCAGCAGCTTAGCGGGGGGACAGGACGGAGGCTACACCTTC. The chain combines TRBV7-6 with TRBJ1-2; 8 bases align to TRBD1. Trimming at V came to 0 bases and at J to 8 bases, leaving 8 bases not matched to a gene. CDR1 is SGHVS, CDR2 FNYEAQ, per germline. The CDR3 is 15 amino acids.

The chain recombines TRBV5-6 with TRBJ1-4; D uncertain. The CDR3 is made up of 16 amino acids. Germline-derived CDR1 and CDR2 are SGHDT and YYEEEE. Trimming cost V 0 bases and J 8 bases, with 17 bases left between them. This chain's CDR3 is CASSLDRSRGGEKLFF. CDR3 sequence (DNA): TGTGCCAGCAGCTTGGATCGAAGCCGGGGAGGAGAAAAACTGTTTTTT.

With regard to this clone: The same CDR3 arises from other DNA sequences in this sample as well. In nucleotides, the CDR3 is TGCAGTGCTACAGGACTCTATGGCTACACCTTC. Residues: CSATGLYGYTF. This sequence joins TRBV20-1 and TRBJ1-2; D ambiguous. Per the germline V gene, CDR1 is DFQATT and CDR2 is SNEGSKA (reference sequence). V dropped 4 bases and J dropped 4 bases, with 7 bases sitting between them. This CDR3 is 11 amino acids long.

As to this clone: The same CDR3 can be traced to other DNA sequences in this sample. J is TRBJ2-7 and V is TRBV18; TRBD2 matches 9 bases. V shed 6 bases, J shed 1 base, and the junction held 4 bases outside the gene matches. The CDR3 consists of 14 residues. Germline V gene data show CDR1 as KGHSH and CDR2 as LQKENI. In DNA, the CDR3 is TGTGCCAGCTCTAGCGGGAGAGGGTCCTACGAGCAGTACTTC. Its translation: CASSSGRGSYEQYF. The full variable domain, in which reference TRBV18 and TRBJ2-7 provide the parts outside the CDR3, is NAGVMQNPRHLVRRRGQEARLRCSPMKGHSHVYWYRQLPEEGLKFMVYLQKENIIDESGMPKERFSAEFPKEGPSILRIQQVVRGDSAAYFCASSSGRGSYEQYFGPGTRLTVT.

The gene calls are TRBV7-7 and TRBJ1-1, with D possibly TRBD1 on 5 matching bases. V gave up 5 bases and J gave up 4 bases, with 11 bases separating them. This CDR3 contains 13 residues. Germline V gives CDR1 SSHAT, CDR2 FNYEAQ (reference sequence). In nucleotides, the CDR3 is TGTGCCAGCAGCCCCGTAGGGGCCACTGAAGCTTTCTTT. It translates to CASSPVGATEAFF.

V and J are TRBV27 and TRBJ1-2; D is unclear. V shed 8 bases and J shed 7 bases, with 17 bases lying between them. Germline V gene lookup returns CDR1 MNHEY and CDR2 SMNVEV (reference sequence). The CDR3 runs 13 residues. As DNA, the CDR3 is TGTGCCAGCCGCGGAGGGAATCTTCCTGGCTACACCTTC. Encoded protein: CASRGGNLPGYTF.

About this clone itself: Other DNA sequences from this sample encode an identical CDR3 as well. The chain links TRBV9 to TRBJ2-1; 13 bases are shared with TRBD2. The CDR3 loop spans 16 amino acids. With V trimmed by 2 bases and J by 4 bases, 3 bases remained unmatched. Germline V gene data show CDR1 as SGDLS and CDR2 as YYNGEE. CDR3: CASSVGTSGTYNEQFF. CDR3 DNA: TGTGCCAGCAGCGTCGGGACTAGCGGGACGTACAATGAGCAGTTCTTC.

This rearrangement joins TRBV19 to TRBJ2-7; 8 nucleotides agree with TRBD2. In germline, CDR1 is LNHDA, CDR2 SQIVND (reference sequence). This CDR3 contains 15 residues. V lost 5 bases and J lost 3; bases outside the gene matches: 9. The CDR3 protein is CASSATGGARYEQYF. The CDR3 DNA reads as TGTGCCAGTAGTGCGACGGGGGGGGCGCGCTACGAGCAGTACTTC.

This chain links TRBV11-2 with TRBJ2-3; no clear D. The V end was cut by 5 bases, the J end by 2 bases, with 11 bases between. Germline V CDR1 and CDR2: SGHAT, FQNNGV. The length of the CDR3 is 14 residues. CDR3 nucleotide sequence: TGTGCCAGCAGCCCCGGCCCGTACACAGATACGCAGTATTTT. Protein sequence: CASSPGPYTDTQYF.

This sequence joins TRBV19 and TRBJ1-2; no firm D call. The CDR3 has 13 residues. Trimming stripped 7 bases from V and 3 bases from J, with 12 bases between. Germline V gene sequence: CDR1 LNHDA, CDR2 SQIVND (reference sequence). The CDR3 DNA is TGTGCCAGTACGACCGGACGGGACTATGGCTACACCTTC. Its protein is CASTTGRDYGYTF.

The chain is built from TRBV28 and TRBJ1-2; D uncertain. The length of the CDR3 is 14 residues. Deletions cut 8 bases from V and 4 bases from J, with 17 bases between. CDR1 and CDR2 (germline): MDHEN, SYDVKM. The CDR3 spells CASGSTERGYGYTF. The CDR3 nucleotides read TGTGCCAGCGGATCGACCGAGCGCGGCTATGGCTACACCTTC.

Notes on this clone: In the same sample, other DNA sequences code for this CDR3. The chain combines TRBV18 with TRBJ1-1, with TRBD1 matching 7 bases. From germline, CDR1 is KGHSH and CDR2 LQKENI. With 1 base clipped from V and 1 base from J, the junction kept 3 bases outside the gene matches. This CDR3 has 15 amino acids. The CDR3 DNA reads TGTGCCAGCTCACCACTAGGGACAGAGAACACTGAAGCTTTCTTT. Its translation is CASSPLGTENTEAFF.

As concerns this clone: The same CDR3 can be traced to other DNA sequences in this sample. The V call is TRBV7-2, the J call TRBJ2-3; 8 nucleotides match TRBD2. Germline V lookup: CDR1 SGHTA, CDR2 FQGNSA. Losses at the gene ends were 5 bases for V and 3 bases for J; bases not matched to a gene: 4. The CDR3 loop spans 14 amino acids. For the CDR3, the DNA is TGTGCCAGCAGCCAGGGACTAGTAACAGATACGCAGTATTTT. Its translation: CASSQGLVTDTQYF.

V usage is TRBV7-2 and J usage is TRBJ2-7; weak D call: TRBD2 (5 bases). V was shortened by 0 bases and J by 5 bases, with 14 bases between the two germline ends. Germline lookup yields CDR1 SGHTA and CDR2 FQGNSA. The CDR3 has 15 amino acids. The CDR3 here is CASSLAAVGVDEQYF. DNA for the CDR3: TGTGCCAGCAGCTTAGCGGCCGTCGGGGTCGACGAGCAGTACTTC.

The V and J genes are TRBV9 and TRBJ2-3; D might be TRBD1 (5 bases). V lost 3 bases to trimming and J lost 2 bases, with 13 bases between them. The CDR3 totals 15 residues. Germline CDR1 is SGDLS and CDR2 is YYNGEE. The CDR3 protein is CASSEGLTPTDTQYF. The CDR3 bases are TGTGCCAGCAGCGAGGGGCTGACGCCCACAGATACGCAGTATTTT.

The chain uses TRBV5-1 and TRBJ2-2; the D is unclear. This CDR3 comprises 13 residues. Germline V gene lookup returns CDR1 SGHRS and CDR2 YFSETQ. V lost 0 bases and J lost 6, with 6 bases in between. Here the CDR3 reads CASSLEFAGELFF. In DNA, the CDR3 is TGCGCCAGCAGCTTGGAGTTTGCCGGGGAGCTGTTTTTT. Drawing the rest from reference TRBV5-1 and TRBJ2-2, the complete variable domain is KAGVTQTPRYLIKTRGQQVTLSCSPISGHRSVSWYQQTPGQGLQFLFEYFSETQRNKGNFPGRFSGRQFSNSRSEMNVSTLELGDSALYLCASSLEFAGELFFGEGSRLTVL.

The genes are TRBV30 and TRBJ2-5; D not certain. This CDR3 comprises 16 residues. Germline V gives CDR1 GTSNPN, CDR2 SVGIG (reference sequence). V lost 2 bases and J 4 bases, leaving 20 bases between the germline ends. DNA of the CDR3: TGTGCCTGGAGTTCGATCGCTGTCTCACCGAGAGAGACCCAGTACTTC. Translation gives CAWSSIAVSPRETQYF.

The gene calls are TRBV5-5 and TRBJ1-1, with a possible D match to TRBD1 (5 bases). The germline gives CDR1 SGHKS, CDR2 YYEKEE (reference sequence). CDR3 size: 15 residues. The V gene lost 0 bases and the J gene lost 5 bases, with 14 bases spanning the gap. CDR3 coding DNA: TGTGCCAGCAGCTTGGCAGGGCTAGGGATAACTGAAGCTTTCTTT. Translation gives CASSLAGLGITEAFF.

The chain carries TRBV7-2 and TRBJ1-1; 8 bases align to TRBD1. Germline V gene lookup returns CDR1 SGHTA and CDR2 FQGNSA. The CDR3 consists of 15 residues. The V gene end was trimmed by 6 bases and the J gene end by 5 bases; junction bases not matched to a gene: 11. The CDR3 DNA follows: TGTGCCAGCAGGATCCCAACAGGGGGAAGTACTGAAGCTTTCTTT. It is translated as CASRIPTGGSTEAFF.

The V and J genes are TRBV7-9 and TRBJ2-3; a weak D match, TRBD2 (6 bases). V lost 5 bases and J 2 bases, leaving 8 bases between the germline ends. The CDR3 has 13 amino acids. The germline CDR1 and CDR2 sequences are SEHNR and FQNEAQ (reference sequence). The CDR3 region is CASSRGATDTQYF. CDR3 DNA sequence: TGTGCCAGCAGCCGCGGGGCCACAGATACGCAGTATTTT.

The chain is built from TRBV28 and TRBJ1-1; D remains unclear. V shed 4 bases and J shed 8 bases, with 14 bases lying between them. The V gene's germline CDR1 is MDHEN and CDR2 SYDVKM. The CDR3 contains 13 residues. This CDR3 reads CASSSHLAAEAFF. In nucleotides, the CDR3 is TGTGCCAGCAGTTCCCACTTAGCAGCCGAAGCTTTCTTT.

The gene calls are TRBV11-2 and TRBJ1-4; 8 bases line up with TRBD1. CDR1 and CDR2 from the germline V gene are SGHAT and FQNNGV. CDR3 size: 14 residues. The V segment lost 4 bases and the J segment 7 bases; nucleotides outside the gene matches: 5. The CDR3 DNA sequence: TGTGCCAGCAGCTCGGACAGGGTCAGTGAAAAACTGTTTTTT. Residues: CASSSDRVSEKLFF.

The chain couples TRBV5-1 to TRBJ2-1; 13 bases are a match to TRBD2. This CDR3 region has 17 residues. V lost 2 bases to trimming and J lost 4 bases; unmatched junction nucleotides: 6. Looked up from germline, CDR1 is SGHRS and CDR2 is YFSETQ. CDR3 region: CASSFPGLAGPYNEQFF. CDR3 sequence (DNA): TGCGCCAGCAGCTTTCCGGGACTAGCGGGACCTTACAATGAGCAGTTCTTC. The entire variable domain, with the rest obtained from reference TRBV5-1 and TRBJ2-1, is as follows: KAGVTQTPRYLIKTRGQQVTLSCSPISGHRSVSWYQQTPGQGLQFLFEYFSETQRNKGNFPGRFSGRQFSNSRSEMNVSTLELGDSALYLCASSFPGLAGPYNEQFFGPGTRLTVL.

Only one count was recorded for this clone. V usage is TRBV7-2 and J usage is TRBJ1-2, with 7 nucleotides matching TRBD1. The germline V gene encodes CDR1 SGHTA and CDR2 FQGNSA. V shed 1 base, J shed 3 bases, and the junction held 5 bases outside the gene matches. The CDR3 contains 15 residues. The CDR3 DNA reads TGTGCCAGCAGCTTAGGGACAGGCCTTTACTATGGCTACACCTTC. This sequence encodes CASSLGTGLYYGYTF.

The V call is TRBV28, the J call TRBJ1-6, with a possible D match to TRBD1 (5 bases). The CDR3 runs 14 residues. V dropped 6 bases and J dropped 8 bases, with 14 bases sitting between them. From germline, CDR1 is MDHEN and CDR2 SYDVKM. The CDR3 loop reads CASSPGPRDSPLHF. The DNA of the CDR3 is TGTGCCAGCAGCCCCGGACCCAGGGATTCACCCCTCCACTTT.

The chain joins TRBV4-3 to TRBJ2-5; 11 nucleotides align to TRBD2. The end of the DNA fits TRBJ2-7 better, so the J call may be wrong. Germline CDR1 and CDR2: LGHNA and YSLEER. This CDR3 has 15 residues. The CDR3 loop is CASSRVAGGPYEQYF. DNA of the CDR3: TGCGCCAGCAGCCGGGTAGCGGGAGGGCCGTACGAGCAGTACTTC.

The chain couples TRBV18 to TRBJ1-6; TRBD1 might be the D (6 bases). Germline CDR1 and CDR2: KGHSH and LQKENI. This CDR3 has 14 amino acids. Trimming cost V 1 base and J 7 bases, with 8 bases left between them. The CDR3 loop is CASSPLGANSPLHF. DNA of the CDR3: TGTGCCAGCTCACCACTGGGGGCCAATTCACCCCTCCACTTT.

The rearrangement links TRBV5-1 to TRBJ2-5, with a possible D match to TRBD2 (5 bases). Trimming took 2 bases from V and 4 from J, leaving 12 bases between them. Germline loops: CDR1 SGHRS, CDR2 YFSETQ. The CDR3 runs to 14 residues. CDR3 amino acids: CASSFSTGSETQYF. CDR3 coding DNA: TGCGCCAGCAGCTTTTCAACGGGATCAGAGACCCAGTACTTC.

This rearrangement joins TRBV7-3 to TRBJ2-3; no reliable D call. Germline CDR1 reads SGHTA; CDR2 reads FQGTGA. Deletions cut 2 bases from V and 0 bases from J, with 9 bases between. The CDR3 contains 15 residues. CDR3 bases: TGTGCCAGCAGCTTAGACGGAATCAGCACAGATACGCAGTATTTT. Protein: CASSLDGISTDTQYF. Full variable domain (remainder filled in from reference TRBV7-3 and TRBJ2-3): GAGVSQTPSNKVTEKGKYVELRCDPISGHTALYWYRQSLGQGPEFLIYFQGTGAADDSGLPNDRFFAVRPEGSVSTLKIQRTERGDSAVYLCASSLDGISTDTQYFGPGTRLTVL.

The chain combines TRBV5-4 with TRBJ2-3; 8 bases line up with TRBD2. CDR1 is SGHNT and CDR2 is YYREEE in the germline V gene (reference sequence). This CDR3 has 15 residues. V shed 5 bases, J shed 4 bases, and the junction held 9 bases outside the gene matches. The CDR3, as DNA: TGTGCCAGCAGTCACCCGACTAGCGTCCCAGATACGCAGTATTTT. This encodes CASSHPTSVPDTQYF.

The chain joins TRBV6-1 to TRBJ1-1, with D tentatively TRBD1 (5 bases). Germline-derived CDR1 and CDR2 are MNHNS and SASEGT. CDR3 length: 11 amino acids. Trimming cost V 7 bases and J 10 bases, with 13 bases left between them. CDR3 sequence reads: CASKLDTIAFF. CDR3 nucleotide sequence: TGTGCCAGCAAACTGGACACGATAGCTTTCTTT.

The gene calls are TRBV9 and TRBJ1-2; D is perhaps TRBD1 (5 bases). Germline assignment: CDR1 SGDLS and CDR2 YYNGEE. CDR3 length equals 13 residues. V lost 2 bases to trimming and J lost 8 bases, with 13 bases between them. DNA of the CDR3: TGTGCCAGCAGCGTTTCTACCGGGGGGGGCTACACCTTC. Translating gives CASSVSTGGGYTF.